This TCR beta chain was identified during a study of cytomegalovirus exposure and HLA in healthy donors (dated by TCRdb to the late 2010s). Background for the entire study: In an earlier analysis of roughly 590 of the donors, 276 Gb of sequence data and approximately 100 million unique TCR beta sequences from approximately 180 million T cells were reported. A later genetic analysis used genome-wide SNP genotypes for 398 of the 666 donors, treating that subset as a discovery cohort. The study used immunosequencing to profile the T cell repertoires of several hundred subjects and linked those repertoires to cytomegalovirus serostatus. Roughly 5 DR-DQ haplotypes were handled as single units for association and clustering because linkage in the cohort was strong. To decide whether each TCR beta V gene segment behaved as functional or pseudogenic, an earlier analysis of approximately 590 of the donors relied on high-throughput TCR beta sequencing. On average, around 230,000 unique TCR beta nucleotide sequences were sequenced per donor among roughly 430 genotyped donors of the cohort, with about 19% of those sequences being non-productive. An early release covering roughly 580 HLA-typed donors comprised approximately 290 gigabases of sequencing data and approximately 85 million unique TCR sequences. Of the approximately 400 genotyped donors, roughly 76% were placed in the genetic ancestry cluster associated with self-reported Caucasian donors. A later analysis re-analyzed previously published TCR beta repertoires from roughly 600 donors and added high-resolution HLA genotyping to study TCR occurrence patterns. HLA typing covered class I and class II loci at four-digit resolution. Along with the approximately 620-subject first cohort, a separate validation cohort of 120 different subjects was used. Donor age, sex, ethnicity and CMV serostatus were collected together with the repertoire data. All discovery cohort repertoires had been generated on a single sequencing platform. High-throughput TCR immunosequencing, statistical association of individual TCRs with disease status, and machine learning were combined to predict cytomegalovirus infection status. Rather than drawing on any new phenotypic data, the later analysis identified candidate immune exposures from TCR beta sequences and the way those sequences occurred across donors. The study was designed to test whether signatures of past pathogen exposure could be identified by cataloging public T cell receptors. The number of typed donors differed by locus: roughly 629-640 for A, B, C, DRB1 and DQB1; 522 for DQA1; approximately 610 for DPA1; and around 470 for DPB1. Study-wide conclusions, independent of this receptor: In an earlier analysis of roughly 560 of the donors, most TCR beta V segments were observed in productive rearrangements about 90% or about 30% of the time, broadly matching IMGT annotations. A later analysis reported that several top co-occurrence clusters appeared linked to parvovirus B19, influenza, CMV and Epstein-Barr virus. Because the 87-base-pair reads could not distinguish some IMGT-functional V segments, including TRBV6-2 and TRBV6-3, those segments were excluded. According to a later analysis, TCR association rates differed among HLA loci, with DRB1 alleles showing the most associated TCRs and HLA-C alleles showing the fewest. Most CMV-associated TCR beta chains appeared to be HLA-restricted in a later analysis, and the HLA associations seemed to be driven largely by CMV exposure. About 17 rarely observed V segments, including chromosome 9 orphons, were excluded from the earlier analysis of about 600 of the donors because counts were too low. When HLA alleles, especially DR and DQ, strongly co-occurred, TCR associations were difficult to assign to individual alleles. In both the original and validation cohorts, the classifier was reported to diagnose cytomegalovirus status with high specificity and sensitivity. Across donors, most TCR sequences were observed very rarely, whereas some public TCRs were present in many individuals. In a later analysis, HLA-associated TCR beta chains showed more clonal expansion and lower generation probabilities than non-associated chains that were equally common. Three of the identified cytomegalovirus-associated TCR beta chains were confirmed in vitro to be specific for cytomegalovirus antigens. In this cohort, only TCR beta chains were sequenced, and detectable features were limited by the absence of alpha or paired-chain data. A group of highly shared sequence variants was considered likely to be a technical artifact of the sequencing pipeline. Because HLA typing was missing for some donors at each locus, association tests included only the typed subset. A further reported finding was that TCR beta sequences accurately predicted the HLA-A and HLA-B alleles for most subjects in the first cohort. For the cohort, immune exposure information was limited to CMV serostatus. According to the authors, the approach could potentially be generalized to other disease states and immunological phenotypes. Linkage disequilibrium might explain the correlated functional status among segregating V segments, but an unknown experimental factor could not be ruled out. In a later analysis, 16,951 TCR beta sequences were associated with specific HLA alleles at a false discovery rate of 0.05. Compared with the approximately 670-donor mean, donors in an Asian-associated ancestry cluster had fewer N-insertions in productive TCRs, according to a later genetic analysis. Roughly uniform sequencing depth across donors was assumed in presence/absence analyses, although this assumption may not hold. The study listed over 150 TCR beta chains as associated with cytomegalovirus. An association between a missense DCLRE1C variant and V-gene and J-gene trimming of TCR beta chains was found in a later genetic analysis and replicated in an independent cohort.

In total, 500 to 700 healthy bone marrow donors made up the cohort. Cohort members were all nominally healthy when sampled, although unrecorded immune exposures were likely present. The donor tested CMV seronegative and was one of the 352 seronegative cohort members. A peripheral blood sample was provided by each donor, and peripheral blood mononuclear cells were used for TCR beta sequencing. The Qiagen DNeasy Blood Extraction Kit was used to extract genomic DNA from the blood cell samples. Libraries were built with the immunoSEQ multiplex PCR assay. The multiplex PCR relied on a mix of 60 forward primers for TCR Vbeta segments and 13 reverse primers for TCR Jbeta segments. Amplification of the CDR3 region of rearranged TCR beta genes was performed with a multiplex PCR assay on genomic DNA. The amplified TCR beta libraries were sequenced on the Illumina HiSeq System as 87-base-pair reads. The original pipeline was this. In a later analysis, around 80 million unique TCR beta chains were counted across the 690 or so repertoires, and around 10 million of these chains were shared by at least two donors. A nearest-neighbor algorithm error-corrected the raw reads and collapsed the reads into unique sequences, merging closely related sequences to remove PCR and sequencing errors. Alignment of CDR3 sequences to IMGT reference sequences was used to assign V, D and J gene segments. For a sequence to be retained, a match of at least six nucleotides to both a V gene segment and a J gene segment was required. Rearrangements were called productive when the CDR3 lacked stop codons and stayed in frame with V and J; all others were non-productive. CDR3 was defined according to IMGT convention as the region running from the second conserved V-encoded cysteine to the conserved J-encoded phenylalanine. The earlier analysis of a few hundred of the donors excluded sequences that lacked an unambiguous match to a single V gene segment. An earlier analysis of 587 of the donors called V segments functional above 56.7% productive rearrangements and segregating when the between-donor standard deviation exceeded 5%. To diagnose cytomegalovirus status from the catalog of TCR beta chain sequences, a statistical classification framework was built. In a later analysis, TCR nucleotide sequences were compared against IMGT/GENE-DB human TR gene sequences so that V and J genes could be assigned. In a later analysis, CDR3 sequences and most-parsimonious VDJ recombination scenarios were assigned using the TCRdist pipeline. In a later analysis, each TCR beta chain was defined by its CDR3 amino acid sequence together with its V-gene family, and reads without a unique V-gene family were excluded. To address suspected cross-contamination and a sequencing artifact, a later analysis removed roughly 580 highly shared, low-generation-probability nucleotide sequences. In a later analysis, a clonal expansion index for each public chain was calculated from normalized within-repertoire ranks of inferred template counts. A later analysis computed generation probabilities with a VDJ recombination model fitted to out-of-frame rearrangements, and checked the results against IGoR. In a later analysis, TCR-TCR, TCR-HLA and TCR-CMV co-occurrence was scored with hypergeometric tests, and a repertoire-size bias correction was applied to TCR pairs. A later analysis estimated false discovery rates by permuting HLA or CMV assignments 20 times. In a later analysis, co-occurring TCRs were grouped using DBSCAN, and TCRdist sequence similarity was added for clustering within HLA-allele-positive subsets. Co-occurrence clustering excluded repertoires with fewer than 30,000 or more than 120,000 public chains, plus five with anomalous nucleotide sharing. This immuneACCESS table, as held by TCRdb, lists in-frame sequences with V and J called but not all clones. Of the missing ones, under half trace to an unresolved V gene in checked studies; the others have no known cause. V, J and clone size reflect that table, while D and trimming were determined from the DNA. The sample table holds more than 150,000 clones, of which less than 90% were seen once. Around 0.25% of the sample comes from the top ten.

At the junction V is shortened by 0 bases and J by 5 bases, with 16 bases in between. The CDR3 starts with the cysteine, ends with the phenylalanine, and has 15 residues. The CDR3 DNA has 45 bases and is translated from base 1. The germline V gene (reference sequence) gives CDR1 as GTSNPN and CDR2 as SVGIG. With regard to this clone: It has no known antigen specificity. Base qualities are not recorded, but no much larger clone differs from it by a single base.

The sequenced sample was PBMCs. The V gene is TRBV30 and the J gene is TRBJ1-2, with no confidently assigned D gene. This receptor was identified in a girl less than two years old in good health and CMV-seronegative. At the DNA level, the sequence is TGTGCCTGGAGTGTACTTTTCCCCCCATCTTATGGCTACACCTTC. It translates to CAWSVLFPPSYGYTF.